This T cell receptor (beta chain) was identified in a study of Ad26.COV2.S vaccination and SARS-CoV-2 variants. Germline V gene data show CDR1 as KGHDR and CDR2 as SFDVKD. This CDR3 is 14 amino acids long. Unmatched junction bases numbered 9, after V lost 7 bases and J lost 5 bases. Only in-frame clones appear in the TCRdb table, and some are missing; sequencing was by immunoSEQ multiplex PCR. The table records under 500,000 clones, over 80% of them present only once. Noted treatment: some 20 received Ad26.COV2.S at low or high dose, single or two shots; roughly 5 received placebo; per-sample allocation not given. It was on day 63 after the first vaccine or placebo injection that samples were taken. Donation was by an adult aged 18-55 years who was in Boston. Vaccination used an Ad26 vector expressing Wuhan-strain SARS-CoV-2 spike.

This clonotype originated in a person aged 18-60 years who received the Ad26.COV2.S COVID-19 vaccine or a placebo. The rearrangement joins TRBV24-1 to TRBJ2-5; 7 nucleotides align to TRBD1. The material was peripheral blood, obtained in a trial of Ad26.COV2.S vaccine versus placebo. As DNA, the CDR3 is TGTGCCACCAGCGAAGGGGGCGAGTGGGAGACCCAGTACTTC. Its protein product is CATSEGGEWETQYF.